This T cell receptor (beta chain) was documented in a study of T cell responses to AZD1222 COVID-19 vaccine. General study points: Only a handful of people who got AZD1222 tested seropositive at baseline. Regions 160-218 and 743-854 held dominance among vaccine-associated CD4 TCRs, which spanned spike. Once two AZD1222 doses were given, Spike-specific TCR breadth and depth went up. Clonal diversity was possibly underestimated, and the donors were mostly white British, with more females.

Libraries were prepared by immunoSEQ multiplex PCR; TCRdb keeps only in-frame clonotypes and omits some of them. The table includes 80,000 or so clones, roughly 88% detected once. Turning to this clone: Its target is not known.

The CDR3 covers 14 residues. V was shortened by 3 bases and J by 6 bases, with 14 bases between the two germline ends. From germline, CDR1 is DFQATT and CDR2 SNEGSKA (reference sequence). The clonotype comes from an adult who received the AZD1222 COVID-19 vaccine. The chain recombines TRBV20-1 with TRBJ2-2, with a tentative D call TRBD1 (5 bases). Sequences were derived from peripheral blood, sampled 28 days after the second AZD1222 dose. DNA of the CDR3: TGCAGTGCTAGTAGGGGATTTGGCCCCGGGGAGCTGTTTTTT. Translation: CSASRGFGPGELFF.